A selection of T cell receptor beta chains follows, all from one sample in a study of blood T cells in healthy people across ages. TCRdb used MiXCR to reprocess the 5' RACE reads, holding one entry per CDR3 protein. The sample has 1.5 million to 2 million distinct CDR3 sequences, 28% seen once; the top ten hold 7.7%. Sequencing used blood. Source of these receptors: a woman in her twenties or thirties in good health. Each CDR3 is given with its conserved first and last residue. Fields, in order: CDR3 protein, CDR3 DNA, clone size, CDR3 length, V gene, J gene, D gene. D genes are given only for firm matches. The listing skips clone size in some rows; elsewhere it reads once, few, many or a size class.

CASSLAPGMEETQYF	TGTGCCAGCAGCTTAGCTCCCGGAATGGAAGAGACCCAGTACTTC	.	15	TRBV7-3	TRBJ2-5	.
CASTPVPFYEQYF	TGTGCCAGCACCCCAGTACCATTCTACGAGCAGTACTTC	.	13	TRBV7-2	TRBJ2-7	.
CASYGTGAFF	TGTGCCAGCTACGGGACGGGGGCTTTCTTT	many	10	TRBV7-2	TRBJ1-1	.
CASSFGDSSTDEKLFF	TGTGCCAGCAGTTTTGGAGACTCTTCAACTGATGAAAAACTGTTTTTT	.	16	TRBV12-3/TRBV12-4	TRBJ1-4	.
CSARGGNGNTIYF	TGCAGTGCTAGAGGCGGGAATGGAAACACCATATATTTT	.	13	TRBV20-1	TRBJ1-3	.
CASSLRGLRTEQYF	TGTGCCAGCAGTTTGAGGGGGCTGCGCACCGAGCAGTACTTC	.	14	TRBV12-3/TRBV12-4	TRBJ2-7	TRBD1
CASSSQARGSGADAQYF	TGTGCCAGCAGCTCCCAGGCCAGGGGATCGGGCGCAGATGCGCAGTATTTT	.	17	TRBV11-2	TRBJ2-3	.
CSVDTGIETQYF	TGCAGCGTTGATACAGGGATCGAGACCCAGTACTTC	many	12	TRBV29-1	TRBJ2-5	.
CASSVGTDEKLFF	TGTGCCAGCAGCGTCGGCACAGATGAAAAACTGTTTTTT	.	13	TRBV5-5	TRBJ1-4	.
CSARKTGGNIQYF	TGCAGTGCTCGAAAGACCGGAGGAAACATTCAGTACTTC	many	13	TRBV20-1	TRBJ2-4	.
CASSYQGDQPQHF	TGTGCCAGCAGCTACCAGGGGGATCAGCCCCAGCATTTT	.	13	TRBV5-5	TRBJ1-5	TRBD1
CASSYSTGGVDTQYF	TGTGCCAGCAGTTACTCAACCGGGGGGGTAGATACGCAGTATTTT	few	15	TRBV6-5	TRBJ2-3	TRBD2
CASSLVARGRYNEQFF	TGTGCCAGCAGCTTAGTTGCCAGGGGTCGTTACAATGAGCAGTTCTTC	few	16	TRBV11-2	TRBJ2-1	.
CASSQDWGNQPQHF	TGTGCCAGCAGCCAAGATTGGGGGAATCAGCCCCAGCATTTT	.	14	TRBV3-1	TRBJ1-5	.
CASSVLRDSKGEETQYF	TGTGCCAGCAGTGTTCTTCGGGACTCCAAAGGGGAAGAGACCCAGTACTTC	many	17	TRBV2	TRBJ2-5	.
CASRQGVYQPQHF	TGTGCCAGTCGACAGGGGGTCTATCAGCCCCAGCATTTT	few	13	TRBV2	TRBJ1-5	TRBD1
CASSSPTGPIYEQYF	TGTGCCAGCAGCTCACCGACAGGGCCCATCTACGAGCAGTACTTC	many	15	TRBV7-2	TRBJ2-7	TRBD1
CSVGQGSSDGYTF	TGCAGCGTCGGGCAGGGTTCTTCGGATGGCTACACCTTC	many	13	TRBV29-1	TRBJ1-2	.
CASSQPGVGDYGYTF	TGTGCCAGCAGCCAACCAGGGGTTGGGGACTATGGCTACACCTTC	.	15	TRBV3-1	TRBJ1-2	.
CASSPDRGQEKLFF	TGTGCCAGCAGCCCTGACAGGGGGCAAGAAAAACTGTTTTTT	few	14	TRBV3-1	TRBJ1-4	TRBD1
CASSLKGSGTRRNTGQFF	TGCGCCAGCAGCTTGAAGGGGAGTGGGACCCGACGGAACACTGGGCAGTTCTTC	.	18	TRBV5-1	TRBJ2-1	.
CASSLGETVNEKLFF	TGCGCCAGCAGCTTGGGTGAGACAGTCAATGAAAAACTGTTTTTT	.	15	TRBV5-1	TRBJ1-4	.
CASSLVSAEQYF	TGCGCCAGCAGCTTGGTTTCAGCCGAGCAGTACTTC	few	12	TRBV5-1	TRBJ2-7	.
CASSPQHANTEAFF	TGTGCCAGCAGTCCCCAGCATGCGAACACTGAAGCTTTCTTT	.	14	TRBV6-5	TRBJ1-1	.
CASSMIGGKWNTEAFF	TGTGCCAGTAGTATGATAGGGGGCAAGTGGAACACTGAAGCTTTCTTT	.	16	TRBV19	TRBJ1-1	TRBD1
CASSLGRQPGTQPQHF	TGTGCCAGCAGTTTAGGGCGCCAGCCCGGAACGCAGCCCCAGCATTTT	few	16	TRBV27	TRBJ1-5	.
CSARGSSRGTDTQYF	TGCAGTGCAAGGGGGTCCTCCCGGGGCACAGATACGCAGTATTTT	.	15	TRBV20-1	TRBJ2-3	.
CAIGRGLASNEQFF	TGTGCCATCGGTAGGGGACTAGCAAGCAATGAGCAGTTCTTC	many	14	TRBV10-3	TRBJ2-1	TRBD2
CASSLAGVSNQPQHF	TGTGCCAGCAGCTTAGCCGGGGTTAGCAATCAGCCCCAGCATTTT	.	15	TRBV7-2	TRBJ1-5	.
CAISESLTSSYEQYF	TGTGCCATCAGTGAGAGTCTAACTAGCTCCTACGAGCAGTACTTC	few	15	TRBV10-3	TRBJ2-7	.
CASSPPWTAEHEQFF	TGTGCCAGCTCACCACCTTGGACAGCCGAGCATGAGCAGTTCTTC	.	15	TRBV18	TRBJ2-1	.
CASSRTLGVQETQYF	TGCGCCAGCAGCCGGACGCTCGGCGTTCAAGAGACCCAGTACTTC	many	15	TRBV4-3	TRBJ2-5	.
CSAQGAWTPNEQFF	TGCAGTGCCCAGGGGGCATGGACTCCAAATGAGCAGTTCTTC	few	14	TRBV20-1	TRBJ2-1	TRBD1
CASSLFGRKETQYF	TGTGCCAGCAGCTTATTTGGCCGGAAAGAGACCCAGTACTTC	few	14	TRBV7-2	TRBJ2-5	.
CSVRTDASYEQYF	TGCAGCGTCCGGACAGATGCCTCCTACGAGCAGTACTTC	many	13	TRBV29-1	TRBJ2-7	.
CATSGLIGRPREQETQYF	TGTGCCACCAGCGGTCTTATCGGACGCCCACGGGAGCAAGAGACCCAGTACTTC	many	18	TRBV15	TRBJ2-5	.
CASRLAGGDTGELFF	TGTGCCAGCAGACTAGCGGGAGGTGACACCGGGGAGCTGTTTTTT	.	15	TRBV9	TRBJ2-2	TRBD2
CAIRTVMNTEAFF	TGTGCCATCAGGACAGTCATGAACACTGAAGCTTTCTTT	few	13	TRBV10-3	TRBJ1-1	.
CASGLFRGQGTGELFF	TGTGCTAGTGGTTTATTTAGGGGACAGGGGACCGGGGAGCTGTTTTTT	few	16	TRBV12-5	TRBJ2-2	TRBD1
CAIRPGQGNYGYTF	TGTGCCATCAGACCGGGACAGGGGAACTATGGCTACACCTTC	many	14	TRBV10-3	TRBJ1-2	TRBD1
CAIRVDDYGYTF	TGTGCCATTCGGGTTGACGACTATGGCTACACCTTC	.	12	TRBV10-3	TRBJ1-2	.
CASQRTGASNYGYTF	TGTGCCAGCCAAAGGACAGGGGCCTCTAACTATGGCTACACCTTC	few	15	TRBV5-6	TRBJ1-2	TRBD1
CASSLGDRVQWGELYF	TGTGCCAGCAGCTTAGGGGACAGGGTGCAGTGGGGCGAGCTGTACTTC	.	16	TRBV7-2	TRBJ2-7	TRBD1
CSALVVGLRDGYTF	TGCAGTGCTCTCGTCGTGGGGCTCCGGGATGGCTACACCTTC	.	14	TRBV20-1	TRBJ1-2	.
CSVEPDNEQFF	TGCAGCGTTGAGCCCGACAATGAGCAGTTCTTC	many	11	TRBV29-1	TRBJ2-1	.
CASSSSRDSTEAFF	TGTGCCAGCAGTTCCAGCCGGGACAGCACTGAAGCTTTCTTT	.	14	TRBV7-2	TRBJ1-1	TRBD1
CASSSSGAIQTQYF	TGTGCCAGCAGCTCTAGCGGGGCGATACAGACCCAGTACTTC	many	14	TRBV7-6	TRBJ2-5	TRBD2
CASSIGGPGSSLVEQYF	TGTGCCAGTAGTATAGGGGGACCCGGAAGTTCCTTGGTGGAGCAGTACTTC	few	17	TRBV19	TRBJ2-7	.
CASSQVGGYSEQFF	TGCGCCAGCAGCCAAGTAGGAGGGTACAGTGAGCAGTTCTTC	few	14	TRBV4-1	TRBJ2-1	.
CASSYKGWNTEAFF	TGTGCTAGCAGTTACAAGGGGTGGAACACTGAAGCTTTCTTT	.	14	TRBV6-5	TRBJ1-1	.
CASTLGGVQETQYF	TGTGCCAGCACCCTAGGGGGGGTTCAAGAGACCCAGTACTTC	few	14	TRBV28	TRBJ2-5	.
CASSELPAGSYIQYF	TGTGCCAGCAGTGAATTGCCGGCGGGATCTTACATTCAGTACTTC	few	15	TRBV2	TRBJ2-4	.
CASSLEKGPPLGYTF	TGTGCCAGCAGTTTAGAGAAGGGGCCGCCCCTAGGCTACACCTTC	.	15	TRBV12-3/TRBV12-4	TRBJ1-2	.
CASSFSGVGDTQYF	TGTGCCAGCAGTTTTTCAGGGGTGGGAGATACGCAGTATTTT	.	14	TRBV2	TRBJ2-3	.